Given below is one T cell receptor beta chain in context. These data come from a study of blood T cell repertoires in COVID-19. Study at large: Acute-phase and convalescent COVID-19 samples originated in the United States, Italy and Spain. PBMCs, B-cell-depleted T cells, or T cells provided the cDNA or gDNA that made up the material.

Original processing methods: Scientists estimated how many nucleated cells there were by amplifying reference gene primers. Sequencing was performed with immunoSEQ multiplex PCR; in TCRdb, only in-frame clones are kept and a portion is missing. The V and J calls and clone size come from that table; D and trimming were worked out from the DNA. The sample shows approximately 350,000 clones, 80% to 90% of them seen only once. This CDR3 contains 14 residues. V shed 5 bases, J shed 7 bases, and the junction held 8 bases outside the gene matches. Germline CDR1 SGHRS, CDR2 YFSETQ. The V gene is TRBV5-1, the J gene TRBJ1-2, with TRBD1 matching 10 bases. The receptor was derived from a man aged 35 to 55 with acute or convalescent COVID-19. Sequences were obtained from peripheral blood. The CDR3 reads CASRTGTGAGGYTF. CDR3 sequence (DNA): TGCGCCAGCAGAACCGGGACAGGGGCTGGTGGCTACACCTTC.